A single sample gave rise to the 21 T cell receptor beta chains below, sequenced in a study of radiotherapy plus CTLA-4 blockade in lung cancer. Sequencing used immunoSEQ multiplex PCR; TCRdb keeps in-frame clones, though not all of them. The sample has approximately 70,000 clones, approximately 79% seen once. The specimen was peripheral blood, collected from a patient treated with radiotherapy plus ipilimumab. These receptors all stem from a human donor with non-small cell lung cancer whose response to radiotherapy plus ipilimumab could not be evaluated. Some clones in this sample may be carry-over from other donors' samples.

The V and J genes are TRBV27 and TRBJ1-2; TRBD1 aligns across 7 bases. Per the germline V gene, CDR1 is MNHEY and CDR2 is SMNVEV (reference sequence). The CDR3 loop spans 13 amino acids. Trimming at V came to 5 bases and at J to 4 bases, leaving 4 bases not matched to a gene. In DNA form, the CDR3 reads TGTGCCAGCAGTAAGGGACAGCTCTATGGCTACACCTTC. Amino acid sequence: CASSKGQLYGYTF.

The J gene is TRBJ1-2, the V gene TRBV5-1, with D perhaps TRBD1 (5 bases). V gave up 0 bases and J gave up 5 bases, with 23 bases separating them. CDR1 and CDR2 from the germline V gene are SGHRS and YFSETQ. There are 18 residues in the CDR3. The CDR3 bases are TGCGCCAGCAGCTTGGGGACGTCGGGACTTAGGGATTGGTATGGCTACACCTTC. This gives the protein CASSLGTSGLRDWYGYTF.

Remarks on this clone: The junction differs from germline at one of its ends, possibly a read error. The chain is built from TRBV28 and TRBJ1-1; D uncertain. This CDR3 contains 8 residues. Germline V gene lookup returns CDR1 MDHEN and CDR2 SYDVKM. CDR3 amino acids: CASSRGDF. The CDR3, as DNA: TGTGCCAGCAGCCGCGGGGATTTT. The whole variable domain, filled in from reference TRBV28 and TRBJ1-1, reads DVKVTQSSRYLVKRTGEKVFLECVQDMDHENMFWYRQDPGLGLRLIYFSYDVKMKEKGDIPEGYSVSREKKERFSLILESASTNQTSMYLCASSRGDFGQGTRLTVV.

V usage is TRBV5-6 and J usage is TRBJ1-2; D is uncertain. Germline loops: CDR1 SGHDT, CDR2 YYEEEE. CDR3 length: 16 amino acids. The V end was cut by 1 base, the J end by 0 bases, with 13 bases between. CDR3 loop: CASSLNPTLTNYGYTF. For the CDR3, the DNA is TGTGCCAGCAGCTTGAATCCGACACTGACTAACTATGGCTACACCTTC.

This clone was seen more than once but under ten times. The CDR3 DNA reads TGTGCCAGTAGTCTTCAGGGGAGCGACACCATATATTTT. It encodes CASSLQGSDTIYF. The chain is built from TRBV19 and TRBJ1-3; D is possibly TRBD1 (6 bases). The germline CDR1 and CDR2 sequences are LNHDA and SQIVND (reference sequence). There are 13 residues in the CDR3. V was clipped by 5 bases and J by 8 bases, with 13 bases between them.

The rearrangement uses TRBV7-9 and TRBJ1-6, with 9 nucleotides matching TRBD1. Looked up from germline, CDR1 is SEHNR and CDR2 is FQNEAQ (reference sequence). The V gene end was trimmed by 4 bases and the J gene end by 7 bases; junction bases not matched to a gene: 5. This CDR3 spans 15 amino acids. CDR3 DNA sequence: TGTGCCAGCAGCTCAGGGACAGGGTGGAATTCACCCCTCCACTTT. This encodes CASSSGTGWNSPLHF.

The chain employs TRBV10-3 and TRBJ1-6; the D is unclear. The CDR3 spans 17 residues. Per the germline V gene, CDR1 is ENHRY and CDR2 is SYGVKD. V was clipped by 6 bases and J by 5 bases, with 20 bases between them. The CDR3 protein is CAIRDPGAGANNSPLHF. CDR3 coding DNA: TGTGCCATCAGAGATCCGGGAGCGGGTGCGAATAATTCACCCCTCCACTTT.

This clone was recorded once. The CDR3 loop reads CASSRIGQGNSDTQYF. CDR3 nucleotide sequence: TGTGCCAGCAGCCGCATTGGACAGGGGAATTCAGATACGCAGTATTTT. The V gene is TRBV4-2, the J gene TRBJ2-3, with 9 bases aligning to TRBD1. V lost 4 bases and J lost 4; bases outside the gene matches: 9. Germline values: CDR1 LGHNA, CDR2 YNFKEQ. The length of the CDR3 is 16 residues.

This clone was observed a single time. This chain joins TRBV7-6 and TRBJ2-7, with TRBD1 matching 9 bases. There are 14 residues in the CDR3. With 4 bases clipped from V and 6 bases from J, the junction kept 7 bases outside the gene matches. CDR1 and CDR2 from the germline V gene are SGHVS and FNYEAQ. CDR3 nucleotides: TGTGCCAGCAGCTCCACGGGACAGGGAGCCGAGCAGTACTTC. This gives the protein CASSSTGQGAEQYF.

This chain links TRBV7-2 with TRBJ1-6; 8 bases match TRBD1. With V trimmed by 2 bases and J by 1 base, 7 bases remained unmatched. CDR3 size: 18 residues. Germline V gene data show CDR1 as SGHTA and CDR2 as FQGNSA. The CDR3 DNA sequence: TGTGCCAGCAGCTTATGGGAAACAGGGGGTTCCTATAATTCACCCCTCCACTTT. It codes for CASSLWETGGSYNSPLHF.

This chain joins TRBV5-4 and TRBJ1-2, with unresolved D. The CDR3 runs 15 residues. Trimming left V 4 bases short and J 2 bases short, with 15 bases between. In germline, CDR1 is SGHNT, CDR2 YYREEE (reference sequence). The CDR3 DNA is TGTGCCAGCAGCCCCCCGTCCGGAGCAAACTATGGCTACACCTTC. Protein sequence: CASSPPSGANYGYTF. Full variable domain (missing parts from reference TRBV5-4 and TRBJ1-2): ETGVTQSPTHLIKTRGQQVTLRCSSQSGHNTVSWYQQALGQGPQFIFQYYREEENGRGNFPPRFSGLQFPNYSSELNVNALELDDSALYLCASSPPSGANYGYTFGSGTRLTVV.

This clone was detected a few times. This rearrangement joins TRBV27 to TRBJ1-3, with D unclear. The CDR3 consists of 15 residues. Trimming took 3 bases from V and 2 from J, leaving 11 bases between them. Germline-derived CDR1 and CDR2 are MNHEY and SMNVEV (reference sequence). The CDR3 DNA is TGTGCCAGCAGTTTTTCTTCTTCGGCTGGAAACACCATATATTTT. It translates to CASSFSSSAGNTIYF.

This chain uses TRBV9 with TRBJ2-1, with 7 positions matching TRBD1. V was clipped by 2 bases and J by 4 bases; unmatched bases: 6. The germline gives CDR1 SGDLS, CDR2 YYNGEE. This CDR3 is built from 15 residues. CDR3 nucleotide sequence: TGTGCCAGCAGCGTCACGGGACAGACTTACAATGAGCAGTTCTTC. Its protein product is CASSVTGQTYNEQFF.

A single count supports this clone. The J gene is TRBJ2-2, the V gene TRBV4-3, with 7 bases fitting TRBD1. The ends lost 5 bases at V and 6 bases at J; junction bases unmatched: 9. Germline V lookup: CDR1 LGHNA, CDR2 YSLEER. The CDR3 is 15 amino acids. CDR3 in DNA: TGCGCCAGCAGCGAGGGGGCAATCGGGTCCGGGGAGCTGTTTTTT. Its translation is CASSEGAIGSGELFF.

The V and J genes are TRBV6-6 and TRBJ2-7; 7 bases align to TRBD2. The V segment lost 6 bases and the J segment 6 bases; nucleotides outside the gene matches: 8. The CDR3 has 13 residues. Germline assignment: CDR1 MNHNY and CDR2 SVGAGI (reference sequence). CDR3 protein: CASSRGDQGEQYF. As DNA, the CDR3 is TGTGCCAGCAGCCGGGGGGATCAGGGCGAGCAGTACTTC.

V is TRBV7-2 and J is TRBJ1-5; no firm D call. V was trimmed by 4 bases and J by 3 bases, leaving 13 bases between them. Germline assignment: CDR1 SGHTA and CDR2 FQGNSA. CDR3 length: 15 amino acids. CDR3 in amino acids: CASSSHQIPNQPQHF. The CDR3, as DNA: TGTGCCAGCAGCTCCCACCAGATCCCCAATCAGCCCCAGCATTTT.

The rearrangement links TRBV7-2 to TRBJ1-4; maybe TRBD1 (5 bases). Germline CDR1 and CDR2: SGHTA and FQGNSA. Trimming took off 2 bases at V and 8 bases at J, with 12 bases between the two ends. This CDR3 comprises 14 residues. This chain's CDR3 is CASSLSPGPEKLFF. The CDR3 bases are TGTGCCAGCAGCTTAAGTCCAGGGCCGGAAAAACTGTTTTTT.

The chain has TRBV28 and TRBJ1-5; weak D call: TRBD1 (6 bases). The CDR3 totals 19 residues. Trimming shortened V by 3 bases and J by 1 base, and 22 bases separated the two germline ends. Per germline, CDR1 MDHEN and CDR2 SYDVKM. CDR3 in DNA: TGTGCCAGCAGTTTTAGGGGAATACAGGGCTGGTTGAGCAATCAGCCCCAGCATTTT. Encoded protein: CASSFRGIQGWLSNQPQHF. The complete variable domain, with remaining parts taken from reference TRBV28 and TRBJ1-5, reads DVKVTQSSRYLVKRTGEKVFLECVQDMDHENMFWYRQDPGLGLRLIYFSYDVKMKEKGDIPEGYSVSREKKERFSLILESASTNQTSMYLCASSFRGIQGWLSNQPQHFGDGTRLSIL.

This chain links TRBV7-3 with TRBJ2-3; 9 bases map to TRBD1. V was clipped by 1 base and J by 2 bases; unmatched bases: 7. The CDR3 is made up of 17 amino acids. CDR1 SGHTA and CDR2 FQGTGA come from the germline V gene. The CDR3 sequence is CASSLKPRDRDTDTQYF. The DNA for the CDR3 is TGTGCCAGCAGCTTAAAGCCCCGGGACAGGGACACAGATACGCAGTATTTT. The variable domain in full, completed from reference TRBV7-3 and TRBJ2-3, reads GAGVSQTPSNKVTEKGKYVELRCDPISGHTALYWYRQSLGQGPEFLIYFQGTGAADDSGLPNDRFFAVRPEGSVSTLKIQRTERGDSAVYLCASSLKPRDRDTDTQYFGPGTRLTVL.

The chain uses TRBV19 and TRBJ1-1; a possible D gene is TRBD1 (6 bases). V lost 5 bases, J lost 3 bases, and 13 bases lay in between. The CDR3 consists of 14 residues. Germline V gene sequence: CDR1 LNHDA, CDR2 SQIVND (reference sequence). The CDR3 protein is CASSERGSHTEAFF. The DNA of the CDR3 is TGTGCCAGTAGTGAGAGGGGGAGCCACACTGAAGCTTTCTTT.

The rearrangement links TRBV7-8 to TRBJ1-1; D is undetermined. The CDR3 is made up of 12 amino acids. The germline gives CDR1 SGHVS, CDR2 FQNEAQ. Trimming removed 6 bases from V and 10 bases from J, with 15 bases in between. DNA for the CDR3: TGTGCCAGCAGAACCGTGACGGAGAGAGCTTTCTTT. It is translated as CASRTVTERAFF.